The clone carrying this T cell receptor beta chain was observed at least ten times. The antigen is not known. Unique molecular identifiers were incorporated during preparation of the TCRbeta library. TCRdb fed the PCR reads into MiXCR, producing one record per CDR3 protein. The sample includes about 180,000 distinct CDR3 sequences, 11% of them seen just once. These data are taken from a study of T-cell reconstitution after alpha-beta-depleted transplantation in children. Study-level results: About two months after transplant, alpha-beta T cells reportedly came from several hundred expanded graft clones. A year had passed since transplant, and T-cell counts and diversity by then came mostly from newly produced T cells. The high TCRbeta diversity at day 60 in some patients came from surviving recipient T cells and thymic progenitors.

This TCR derives from a boy aged 2-15 years with acute myeloid leukemia, due to receive a stem cell transplant. The specimen was PBMCs, collected before TCRalphabeta/CD19-depleted stem cell transplant.

The CDR3 spells CASSLGQGEGNTEAFF. The CDR3 DNA sequence: TGCGCCAGCAGCTTGGGGCAGGGTGAGGGGAACACTGAAGCTTTCTTT. This rearrangement joins TRBV5-1 to TRBJ1-1; the D gene is possibly TRBD1 (5 bases). Per the germline V gene, CDR1 is SGHRS and CDR2 is YFSETQ. The V end lost 0 bases, the J end lost 1 base, and 13 bases lay between the germline ends. The CDR3 is 16 amino acids.